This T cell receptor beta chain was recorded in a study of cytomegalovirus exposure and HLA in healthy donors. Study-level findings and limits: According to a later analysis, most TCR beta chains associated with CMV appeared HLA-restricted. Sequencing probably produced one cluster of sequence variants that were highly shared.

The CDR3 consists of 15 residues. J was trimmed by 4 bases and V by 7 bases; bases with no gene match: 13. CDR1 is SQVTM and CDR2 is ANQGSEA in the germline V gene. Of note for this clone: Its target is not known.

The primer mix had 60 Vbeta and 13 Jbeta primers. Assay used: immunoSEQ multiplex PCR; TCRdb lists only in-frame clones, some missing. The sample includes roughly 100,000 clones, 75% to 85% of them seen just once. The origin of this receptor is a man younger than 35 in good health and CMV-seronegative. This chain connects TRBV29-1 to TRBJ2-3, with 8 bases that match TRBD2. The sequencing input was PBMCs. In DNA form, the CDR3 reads TGCAGCGGCTACCAGCGGGAGCAGGGCCCAGATACGCAGTATTTT. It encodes CSGYQREQGPDTQYF.